The rows below give T cell receptor beta chains drawn from one sample of a study of low-dose radiotherapy and immunotherapy resistance in tumors. TCRdb re-analysed the reads in MiXCR, keeping a single row per CDR3 protein. Found here are over 65,000 distinct CDR3 sequences, roughly a sixth of them singletons; the top ten hold over 2.5%. The sequences come from PBMCs, collected before treatment. Receptors originate from a male donor with prostate cancer. The CDR3 runs from the conserved cysteine through the conserved F or W. D genes are given only for firm matches. Rows may omit the clone size; those that give it use once, few, many or a size class.

.	TRBV5-1	TRBJ1-2	many	CASSLWASTYGYTF	TGCGCCAGCAGCTTGTGGGCTTCCACCTATGGCTACACCTTC
.	TRBV30	TRBJ2-1	many	CAWSLRGPDEQFF	TGTGCCTGGAGTCTCAGGGGTCCCGATGAGCAGTTCTTC
TRBD1	TRBV18	TRBJ1-1	many	CASSPPMGVGRGPIEAFF	TGTGCCAGCTCACCACCGATGGGTGTTGGCAGGGGGCCCATTGAAGCTTTCTTT
.	TRBV5-4	TRBJ2-5	few	CASSLNSFDPQETQYF	TGTGCCAGCAGCTTGAATTCCTTCGACCCCCAAGAGACCCAGTACTTC
TRBD2	TRBV7-7	TRBJ2-1	many	CASIVAGSSYNEQFF	TGTGCTAGCATAGTAGCGGGGAGCTCCTACAATGAGCAGTTCTTC
.	TRBV12-3/TRBV12-4	TRBJ1-4	many	CASSLDRVKLFF	TGTGCCAGCAGTTTAGACAGGGTGAAACTGTTTTTT
.	TRBV20-1	TRBJ2-3	many	CSAQAFLEAKTDTQYF	TGCAGTGCGCAAGCCTTTCTCGAGGCAAAAACAGATACGCAGTATTTT
.	TRBV5-1	TRBJ2-2	.	CASSFDGYNTGELFF	TGCGCCAGCAGCTTCGACGGCTACAACACCGGGGAGCTGTTTTTT
.	TRBV5-6	TRBJ2-4	many	CASSPWDRRNIQYF	TGTGCCAGCAGCCCATGGGACCGAAGAAACATTCAGTACTTC
TRBD2	TRBV30	TRBJ2-2	few	CAWSAPLAANTGELFF	TGTGCCTGGAGCGCCCCACTAGCGGCAAACACCGGGGAGCTGTTTTTT
.	TRBV6-5	TRBJ1-1	few	CASSHSGGGGEAFF	TGTGCCAGCAGCCACTCGGGGGGGGGCGGCGAAGCTTTCTTT
.	TRBV10-2	TRBJ2-7	many	CASSESWELGDEQYF	TGCGCCAGCAGTGAGTCGTGGGAACTGGGGGACGAGCAGTACTTC
TRBD2	TRBV9	TRBJ2-1	few	CASSVGSSSGGESYNEQFF	TGTGCCAGCAGCGTAGGCTCTTCGAGCGGGGGGGAGTCCTACAATGAGCAGTTCTTC
.	TRBV5-1	TRBJ2-7	many	CASSPEGVYEQYF	TGCGCCAGCAGCCCGGAGGGGGTCTACGAGCAGTACTTC
.	TRBV19	TRBJ1-2	many	CASSPGPAYGYTF	TGTGCCAGTAGTCCGGGGCCTGCCTATGGCTACACCTTC
.	TRBV10-3	TRBJ2-3	many	CAISPGTTAPDTQYF	TGTGCCATCAGTCCCGGGACCACCGCACCAGATACGCAGTATTTT
TRBD2	TRBV3-1	TRBJ2-1	many	CASSQSGGGGNEQFF	TGTGCCAGCAGCCAGAGCGGGGGGGGGGGCAATGAGCAGTTCTTC
.	TRBV19	TRBJ1-2	few	CASSIGAADGYTF	TGTGCCAGTAGTATAGGGGCAGCGGATGGCTACACCTTC
.	TRBV6-2/TRBV6-3	TRBJ2-3	many	CASSQGGNLATQYF	TGTGCCAGCAGCCAAGGGGGGAACCTCGCTACGCAGTATTTT
.	TRBV7-6	TRBJ2-7	few	CASSQYTGAYEQYF	TGTGCCAGCAGCCAATACACTGGAGCCTACGAGCAGTACTTC
TRBD1	TRBV12-5	TRBJ2-3	.	CASGLVTGGADTQYF	TGTGCTAGTGGTTTGGTGACAGGGGGCGCAGATACGCAGTATTTT
.	TRBV5-5	TRBJ2-3	many	CASSLLASTDTQYF	TGTGCCAGCAGCTTGTTGGCCAGCACAGATACGCAGTATTTT
.	TRBV20-1	TRBJ2-1	many	CSAREQGGAYNEQFF	TGCAGTGCTAGAGAACAGGGAGGAGCGTACAATGAGCAGTTCTTC
.	TRBV29-1	TRBJ1-4	many	CSVEESNEKLFF	TGCAGCGTTGAGGAAAGTAATGAAAAACTGTTTTTT
.	TRBV7-2	TRBJ1-3	many	CASSLGGRASGNTIYF	TGTGCCAGCAGCTTAGGGGGCAGGGCATCTGGAAACACCATATATTTT
.	TRBV15	TRBJ2-3	many	CATSRVVGTDTQYF	TGTGCCACCAGCAGAGTTGTCGGGACAGATACGCAGTATTTT
TRBD1	TRBV7-3	TRBJ2-1	many	CASSQGQGGAGKQFF	TGTGCCAGCAGTCAAGGACAGGGGGGGGCGGGGAAGCAGTTCTTC
.	TRBV7-2	TRBJ2-7	many	CASSLWGGGFDEQYF	TGTGCCAGCAGCTTATGGGGCGGGGGCTTCGACGAGCAGTACTTC
.	TRBV2	TRBJ1-1	many	CASSVGLNTEAFF	TGTGCCAGCAGTGTAGGACTGAACACTGAAGCTTTCTTT
TRBD2	TRBV27	TRBJ2-7	.	CASSKTSGVPYEQYF	TGTGCCAGCAGTAAAACTAGCGGGGTTCCCTACGAGCAGTACTTC
.	TRBV7-2	TRBJ2-3	few	CASSFNRPDTQYF	TGTGCCAGCAGCTTCAACCGGCCAGATACGCAGTATTTT
.	TRBV3-1	TRBJ2-5	many	CASSSGGETQYF	TGTGCCAGCAGCTCCGGGGGAGAGACCCAGTACTTC
.	TRBV9	TRBJ1-1	many	CASSVWGMNTEAFF	TGTGCCAGCAGCGTGTGGGGAATGAACACTGAAGCTTTCTTT
.	TRBV11-2	TRBJ2-2	many	CASSPQGLAAAWGGTGELFF	TGTGCCAGCAGCCCCCAGGGGCTAGCGGCCGCCTGGGGGGGCACCGGGGAGCTGTTTTTT
.	TRBV27	TRBJ2-3	many	CASKPQRAGWTDTQYF	TGTGCCAGCAAACCCCAGAGGGCAGGGTGGACAGATACGCAGTATTTT
.	TRBV27	TRBJ1-1	many	CASSYHAGKEAFF	TGTGCCAGCAGCTATCACGCAGGGAAGGAAGCTTTCTTT
TRBD1	TRBV7-2	TRBJ1-2	.	CASSLEQGHYGYTF	TGTGCCAGCAGCTTAGAACAGGGGCACTATGGCTACACCTTC
.	TRBV6-8	TRBJ1-1	many	CASSYEIGMRTEAFF	TGTGCCAGCAGTTACGAGATCGGGATGCGCACTGAAGCTTTCTTT
.	TRBV6-2/TRBV6-3	TRBJ1-1	many	CASSYDRVNTEAFF	TGTGCCAGCAGTTATGACCGGGTGAACACTGAAGCTTTCTTT
TRBD1	TRBV29-1	TRBJ2-3	many	CSGTGGAGDTQYF	TGCAGCGGTACAGGGGGCGCAGGAGATACGCAGTATTTT
.	TRBV15	TRBJ1-3	many	CATSRLFAADGNTIYF	TGTGCCACCAGCAGATTATTTGCGGCAGATGGAAACACCATATATTTT
TRBD2	TRBV12-3/TRBV12-4	TRBJ2-3	many	CASSFETSGGATSTDTQYF	TGTGCCAGCAGTTTCGAGACTAGCGGGGGGGCGACTAGCACAGATACGCAGTATTTT
TRBD2	TRBV11-2	TRBJ2-5	many	CASSLTVGGEETQYF	TGTGCCAGCAGCTTAACGGTCGGGGGGGAAGAGACCCAGTACTTC
TRBD2	TRBV12-3/TRBV12-4	TRBJ2-1	.	CASRESGGAFFEQFF	TGTGCCAGCAGAGAGAGCGGGGGGGCCTTCTTTGAGCAGTTCTTC
TRBD1	TRBV7-6	TRBJ2-7	many	CASSSGTGGTYEQYF	TGTGCCAGCAGCAGTGGGACAGGGGGGACCTACGAGCAGTACTTC
TRBD2	TRBV20-1	TRBJ2-7	.	CSAGVSGDYEQYF	TGCAGTGCAGGGGTCAGCGGGGACTACGAGCAGTACTTC
.	TRBV12-3/TRBV12-4	TRBJ1-4	many	CASSFIGQTSNEKLFF	TGTGCCAGCAGTTTTATTGGACAGACCTCTAATGAAAAACTGTTTTTT
TRBD2	TRBV7-2	TRBJ2-1	many	CASSRTGTSGNNEQFF	TGTGCCAGCAGCCGAACCGGGACTAGCGGCAACAATGAGCAGTTCTTC
.	TRBV5-6	TRBJ2-7	many	CASSLTGAGDEQYF	TGTGCCAGCAGCTTGACCGGGGCAGGGGACGAGCAGTACTTC
.	TRBV23-1	TRBJ1-2	.	CASSQSPPAGPPMRHYGYTF	TGCGCCAGCAGTCAATCGCCCCCGGCGGGACCCCCAATGAGGCACTATGGCTACACCTTC
.	TRBV15	TRBJ2-5	many	CATSRDQGIQTQYF	TGTGCCACCAGCAGAGATCAGGGTATACAGACCCAGTACTTC
TRBD1	TRBV11-3	TRBJ2-2	many	CASSTPLSLTGGLGELFF	TGTGCCAGCAGCACTCCCCTCTCTTTGACAGGGGGCCTCGGGGAGCTGTTTTTT
.	TRBV7-9	TRBJ1-3	many	CASSLAAAAGNTIYF	TGTGCCAGCAGCTTAGCAGCCGCAGCTGGAAACACCATATATTTT
.	TRBV12-3/TRBV12-4	TRBJ2-2	.	CASERTRNTGELFF	TGTGCCAGCGAGCGGACAAGGAACACCGGGGAGCTGTTTTTT
.	TRBV20-1	TRBJ2-5	few	CSAFATGGVLGETQYF	TGCAGTGCTTTCGCAACAGGGGGGGTATTGGGCGAGACCCAGTACTTC
TRBD1	TRBV3-1	TRBJ1-3	many	CASSQALWGQGANTIYF	TGTGCCAGCAGCCAAGCGCTCTGGGGACAGGGGGCGAACACCATATATTTT